This TCR beta chain was documented in a study of blood T cell repertoires in COVID-19. Study at large: The study drew acute and convalescent COVID-19 samples from the United States, Italy and Spain. T cells, B-cell-depleted T cells, or PBMCs provided the cDNA or gDNA that served as material.

As handled by the study authors: Reference gene primers were amplified, and this amplification served to estimate nucleated cell counts. Sequencing used immunoSEQ multiplex PCR; TCRdb keeps in-frame clones, though not all of them. The DNA was the basis for D and trimming; V, J and clone size are from that table. The table includes 150,000 to 170,000 clones, 75% to 80% detected once. A single count supports this clone. CDR3 length equals 14 residues. From germline, CDR1 is LGHNA and CDR2 YSLEER. V lost 1 base and J 8 bases, leaving 14 bases between the germline ends. This TCR was sampled from a man older than 75 with acute or convalescent COVID-19. The sample taken for sequencing was peripheral blood. V gene TRBV4-3 combines with J gene TRBJ1-2; D ambiguous. The CDR3 loop reads CASSQVRDTVGYTF. The CDR3 DNA reads as TGCGCCAGCAGCCAAGTCCGCGACACAGTGGGCTACACCTTC.